This T cell receptor beta chain stems from a study of CD8 T cells in Susac syndrome. Reverse transcription used roughly 0.45 to 1 ug RNA and random hexamers. It was immunoSEQ multiplex PCR that amplified TCR beta CDR3 across 54 Vbeta and 13 Jbeta. From the immunoSEQ multiplex PCR reads, TCRdb called clonotypes with MiXCR, one entry per CDR3 protein. The sample carries some 160,000 distinct CDR3 sequences, about 91% recorded once. Negative isolation yielded CD4+ and CD8+ T cells, and FACS enriched TEMRA cells. Sequencing was done on a sample of CD4+ T cells from PBMCs. This clonotype was sampled from a human donor in good health.

CDR3 sequence: CASSGGQMNTEAFF. CDR3 coding DNA: TGTGCCAGCAGTGGGGGACAGATGAACACTGAAGCTTTCTTT. The J gene is TRBJ1-1, the V gene TRBV27, with 7 bases lining up with TRBD1. CDR1 and CDR2 from the germline V gene are MNHEY and SMNVEV (reference sequence). The J segment lost 0 bases and the V segment lost 5 bases, leaving 3 bases of the junction unmatched. The CDR3 spans 14 residues.